A selection of T cell receptor beta chains follows, all from one sample in a study of T cell responses to AZD1222 COVID-19 vaccine. TCRdb keeps only in-frame clones here, not all; method: immunoSEQ multiplex PCR. The table includes around 30,000 clones, approximately 91% detected once. The material sequenced was peripheral blood, taken on day 0 of AZD1222 vaccination. Every receptor here comes from an adult in good health. Each CDR3 is given with its conserved first and last residue. A D gene is named only where the DNA matches it firmly. Size is stated for part of the rows, as once, few or many counts, or as a class when the clone is expanded.

CDR3 length,clone size,V gene,J gene,D gene,CDR3 protein,CDR3 DNA
14,.,TRBV3-1/TRBV3-2,TRBJ1-5,.,CASSPAQGNQPQHF,TGTGCCAGCAGCCCGGCCCAGGGAAATCAGCCCCAGCATTTT
15,.,TRBV6-5,TRBJ2-7,.,CASSLSTQTAYEQYF,TGTGCCAGCAGCCTATCGACGCAGACAGCCTACGAGCAGTACTTC
14,.,TRBV7-2,TRBJ2-3,.,CASSRTASTDTQYF,TGTGCCAGCAGCCGTACGGCGAGCACAGATACGCAGTATTTT
14,.,TRBV19,TRBJ2-3,.,CASRPTLAGDTQYF,TGTGCCAGTAGACCCACACTCGCTGGGGATACGCAGTATTTT
11,.,TRBV13,TRBJ2-1,.,CASSFNYEQFF,TGTGCCAGCAGCTTTAATTATGAGCAGTTCTTC
11,.,TRBV7-8,TRBJ2-5,.,CASSLQETQYF,TGTGCCAGCAGCCTCCAAGAGACCCAGTACTTC
13,.,TRBV9,TRBJ2-2,.,CASRGGNTGELFF,TGTGCCAGCAGAGGGGGGAACACCGGGGAGCTGTTTTTT
13,.,TRBV6-5,TRBJ1-6,.,CASSQLTPSPLHF,TGTGCCAGCAGTCAACTGACCCCCTCACCCCTCCACTTT
16,.,TRBV6-2/TRBV6-3,TRBJ2-2,.,CASTPGGRVITGELFF,TGTGCCAGCACCCCGGGCGGCAGGGTAATAACCGGGGAGCTGTTTTTT
19,.,TRBV6-2/TRBV6-3,TRBJ2-1,TRBD2,CASSPQGPTWGSGGNEQFF,TGTGCCAGCAGCCCCCAAGGGCCCACGTGGGGTAGCGGGGGCAATGAGCAGTTCTTC
14,.,TRBV4-3,TRBJ2-2,TRBD2,CASSQGGGAGELFF,TGCGCCAGCAGCCAAGGCGGGGGGGCCGGGGAGCTGTTTTTT
12,.,TRBV5-1,TRBJ2-7,.,CASSLDTYEQYF,TGCGCCAGCAGCTTGGACACATACGAGCAGTACTTC
15,.,TRBV28,TRBJ1-5,.,CASSSSSGPNQPQHF,TGTGCCAGCAGTTCATCCTCGGGCCCGAATCAGCCCCAGCATTTT
17,.,TRBV19,TRBJ1-2,.,CASSIGRSRRVNYGYTF,TGTGCCAGTAGTATCGGCAGGTCGCGCCGGGTTAACTATGGCTACACCTTC
13,.,TRBV3-1/TRBV3-2,TRBJ1-1,.,CASSQGSGTEAFF,TGTGCCAGCAGCCAAGGATCCGGCACTGAAGCTTTCTTT
14,.,TRBV5-1,TRBJ1-3,.,CASSLAGRGNTIYF,TGCGCCAGCAGCTTGGCCGGGAGGGGAAACACCATATATTTT
14,.,TRBV15,TRBJ1-6,TRBD1,CATRQDRANSPLHF,TGTGCCACCAGACAGGACAGGGCGAATTCACCCCTCCACTTT
13,.,TRBV6-5,TRBJ1-1,.,CASSYTANTEAFF,TGTGCCAGCAGTTACACTGCGAACACTGAAGCTTTCTTT
15,.,TRBV10-3,TRBJ2-7,.,CAISSSRDGLYEQYF,TGTGCCATCAGTTCTTCGAGGGACGGCCTCTACGAGCAGTACTTC
14,.,TRBV12-5,TRBJ2-7,.,CASYHRTAGREQYF,TGTGCTAGTTATCATCGGACAGCCGGGCGCGAGCAGTACTTC
14,.,TRBV5-4,TRBJ1-2,.,CASSPSWQNYGYTF,TGTGCCAGCAGCCCGTCGTGGCAGAACTATGGCTACACCTTC
16,.,TRBV7-2,TRBJ2-2,TRBD2,CASSWGTSGYTGELFF,TGTGCCAGCAGCTGGGGGACTAGCGGATACACCGGGGAGCTGTTTTTT
12,.,TRBV5-1,TRBJ2-1,TRBD1,CASSLEQGVKFF,TGCGCCAGCAGCTTGGAACAGGGGGTAAAGTTCTTC
13,.,TRBV29-1,TRBJ1-1,TRBD1,CSGGTGDYTEAFF,TGCAGCGGAGGGACAGGGGACTACACTGAAGCTTTCTTT
13,.,TRBV3-1/TRBV3-2,TRBJ2-5,.,CASSLLRGETQYF,TGTGCCAGCAGCCTTCTCAGGGGAGAGACCCAGTACTTC
16,.,TRBV7-9,TRBJ1-3,.,CASSLGSQASGNTIYF,TGTGCCAGCAGCTTAGGTAGTCAGGCCTCTGGAAACACCATATATTTT
13,.,TRBV7-2,TRBJ1-3,.,CASSLVRGNTIYF,TGTGCCAGCAGCTTAGTACGAGGAAACACCATATATTTT
14,once,TRBV18,TRBJ1-1,.,CASSPGQLNTEAFF,TGTGCCAGCTCACCAGGACAGCTAAACACTGAAGCTTTCTTT
14,.,TRBV3-1/TRBV3-2,TRBJ1-4,.,CASTRGATNEKLFF,TGTGCCAGCACCCGGGGTGCAACTAATGAAAAACTGTTTTTT
15,.,TRBV19,TRBJ1-2,.,CASIMTGGANYGYTF,TGTGCCAGTATCATGACGGGGGGAGCTAACTATGGCTACACCTTC
15,once,TRBV14,TRBJ1-4,.,CASSQDAGAGEKLFF,TGTGCCAGCAGCCAAGATGCGGGGGCTGGAGAAAAACTGTTTTTT
13,.,TRBV12-3/TRBV12-4,TRBJ2-7,.,CASTSLHSYEQYF,TGTGCCAGCACCTCCCTCCACTCCTACGAGCAGTACTTC
18,.,TRBV30,TRBJ1-6,.,CAWRRAQQGSSYNSPLHF,TGTGCCTGGAGAAGGGCACAACAGGGAAGCTCCTATAATTCACCCCTCCACTTT
15,.,TRBV7-2,TRBJ2-1,.,CASSPDPSGYNEQFF,TGTGCCAGCAGCCCGGACCCCTCGGGCTACAATGAGCAGTTCTTC